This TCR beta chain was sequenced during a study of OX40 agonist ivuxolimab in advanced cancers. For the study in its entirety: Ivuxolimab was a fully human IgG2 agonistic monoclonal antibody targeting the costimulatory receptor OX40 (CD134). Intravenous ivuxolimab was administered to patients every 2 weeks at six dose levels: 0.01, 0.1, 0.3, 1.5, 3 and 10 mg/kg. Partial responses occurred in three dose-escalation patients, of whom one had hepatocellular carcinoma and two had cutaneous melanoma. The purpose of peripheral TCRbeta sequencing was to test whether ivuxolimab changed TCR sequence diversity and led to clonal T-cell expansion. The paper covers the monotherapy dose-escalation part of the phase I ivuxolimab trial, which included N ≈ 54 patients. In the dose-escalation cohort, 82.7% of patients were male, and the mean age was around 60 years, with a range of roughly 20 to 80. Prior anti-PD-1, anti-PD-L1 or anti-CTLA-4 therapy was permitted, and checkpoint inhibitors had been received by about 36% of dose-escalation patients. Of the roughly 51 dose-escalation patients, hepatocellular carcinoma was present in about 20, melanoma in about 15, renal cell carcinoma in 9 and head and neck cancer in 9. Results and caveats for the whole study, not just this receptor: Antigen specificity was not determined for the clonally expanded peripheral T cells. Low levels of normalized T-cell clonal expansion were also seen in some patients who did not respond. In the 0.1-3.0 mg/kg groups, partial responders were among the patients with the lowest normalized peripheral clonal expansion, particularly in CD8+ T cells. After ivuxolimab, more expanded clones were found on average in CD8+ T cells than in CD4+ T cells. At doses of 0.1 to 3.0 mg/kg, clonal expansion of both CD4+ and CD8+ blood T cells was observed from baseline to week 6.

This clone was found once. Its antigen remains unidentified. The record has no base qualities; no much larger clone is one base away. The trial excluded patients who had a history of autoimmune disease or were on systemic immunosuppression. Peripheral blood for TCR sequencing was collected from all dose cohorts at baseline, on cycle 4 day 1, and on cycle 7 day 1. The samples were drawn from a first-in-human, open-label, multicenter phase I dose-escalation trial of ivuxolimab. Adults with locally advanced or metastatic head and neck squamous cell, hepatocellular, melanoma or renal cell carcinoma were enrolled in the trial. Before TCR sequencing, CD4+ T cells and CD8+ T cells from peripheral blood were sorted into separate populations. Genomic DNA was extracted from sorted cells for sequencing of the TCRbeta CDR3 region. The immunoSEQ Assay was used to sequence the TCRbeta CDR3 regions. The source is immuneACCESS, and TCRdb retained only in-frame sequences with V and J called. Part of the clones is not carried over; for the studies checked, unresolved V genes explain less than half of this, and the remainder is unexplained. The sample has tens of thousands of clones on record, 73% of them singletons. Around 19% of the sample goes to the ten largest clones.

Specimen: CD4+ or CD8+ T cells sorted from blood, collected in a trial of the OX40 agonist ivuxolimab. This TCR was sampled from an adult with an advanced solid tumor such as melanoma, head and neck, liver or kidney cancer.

CDR3 sequence: CASSGDRGYEQYF. The DNA reads as follows: TGTGCCAGCAGCGGCGACAGGGGTTACGAGCAGTACTTC. The chain links TRBV9 with TRBJ2-7; TRBD1 fits 8 bases in the junction. CDR3 length: 13 amino acids, cysteine to phenylalanine. Only the CDR3 part of the read is kept: 39 bases, read in frame from the first base. Taken from the germline V gene, the CDR1 and CDR2 loops are SGDLS and YYNGEE. V is trimmed back by 3 bases and J by 4 bases, and the junction contains 3 bases that no gene match accounts for.